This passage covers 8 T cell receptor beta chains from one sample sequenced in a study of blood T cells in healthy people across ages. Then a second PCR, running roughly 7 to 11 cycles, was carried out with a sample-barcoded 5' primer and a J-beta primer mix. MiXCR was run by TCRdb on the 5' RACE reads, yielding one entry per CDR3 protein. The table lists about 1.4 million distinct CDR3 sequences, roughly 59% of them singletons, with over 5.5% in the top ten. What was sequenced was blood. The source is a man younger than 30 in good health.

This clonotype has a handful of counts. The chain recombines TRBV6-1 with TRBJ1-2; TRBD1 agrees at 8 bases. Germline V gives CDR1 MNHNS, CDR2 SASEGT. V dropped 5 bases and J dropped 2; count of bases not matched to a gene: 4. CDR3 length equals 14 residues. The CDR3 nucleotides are TGTGCCAGCAGTTTTCACAGGGGGAACTATGGCTACACCTTC. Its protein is CASSFHRGNYGYTF.

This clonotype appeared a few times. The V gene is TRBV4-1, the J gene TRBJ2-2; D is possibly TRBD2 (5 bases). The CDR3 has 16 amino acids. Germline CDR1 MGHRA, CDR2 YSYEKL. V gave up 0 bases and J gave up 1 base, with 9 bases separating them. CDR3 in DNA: TGCGCCAGCAGCCAAGACGGGGTTATGAACACCGGGGAGCTGTTTTTT. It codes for CASSQDGVMNTGELFF.

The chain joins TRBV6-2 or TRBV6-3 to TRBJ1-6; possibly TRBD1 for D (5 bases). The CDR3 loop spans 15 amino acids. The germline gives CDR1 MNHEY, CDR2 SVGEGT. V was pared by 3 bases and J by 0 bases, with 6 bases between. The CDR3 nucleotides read TGTGCCAGCAGTTATGGGGCCTCCTATAATTCACCCCTCCACTTT. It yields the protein CASSYGASYNSPLHF.

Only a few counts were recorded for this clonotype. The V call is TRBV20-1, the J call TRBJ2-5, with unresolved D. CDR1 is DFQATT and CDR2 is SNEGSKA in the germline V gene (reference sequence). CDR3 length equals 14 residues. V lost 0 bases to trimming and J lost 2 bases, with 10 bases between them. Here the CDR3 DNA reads TGCAGTGCTAGAGAGGCCGGTTTACAAGAGACCCAGTACTTC. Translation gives CSAREAGLQETQYF.

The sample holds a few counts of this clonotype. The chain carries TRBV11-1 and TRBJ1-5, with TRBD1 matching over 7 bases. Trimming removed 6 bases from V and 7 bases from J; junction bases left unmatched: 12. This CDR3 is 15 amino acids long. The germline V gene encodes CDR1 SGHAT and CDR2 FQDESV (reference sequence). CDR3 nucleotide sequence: TGTGCCAGCAGTTTCTTAAACAGGGGAGGACAGCCCCAGCATTTT. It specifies CASSFLNRGGQPQHF.

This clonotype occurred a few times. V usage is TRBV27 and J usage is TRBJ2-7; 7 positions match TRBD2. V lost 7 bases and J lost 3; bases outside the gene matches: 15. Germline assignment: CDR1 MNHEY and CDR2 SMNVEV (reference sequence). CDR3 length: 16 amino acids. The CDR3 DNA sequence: TGTGCCAGCACCGTACTAGCGAGCAACGGTTTCTACGAGCAGTACTTC. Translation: CASTVLASNGFYEQYF.

The CDR3 DNA reads as TGTGCCAGCAGTTTTAGTGTAAAACTGTTTTTT. Translation gives CASSFSVKLFF. The chain joins TRBV12-3 or TRBV12-4 to TRBJ1-4, with D unclear. V lost 3 bases and J 10 bases, leaving 6 bases between the germline ends. The CDR3 is 11 amino acids.

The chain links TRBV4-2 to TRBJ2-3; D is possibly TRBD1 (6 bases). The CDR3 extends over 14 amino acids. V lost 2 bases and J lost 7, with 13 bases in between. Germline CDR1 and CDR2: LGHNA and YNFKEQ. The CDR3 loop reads CASSQLGADHTQYF. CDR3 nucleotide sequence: TGTGCCAGCAGCCAATTGGGGGCCGACCATACGCAGTATTTT.